The 23 T cell receptor beta chains below all came from one sample that was sequenced in a study of cytomegalovirus exposure and HLA in healthy donors. Primers for the PCR totalled 60 Vbeta and 13 Jbeta. Sequencing used immunoSEQ multiplex PCR; TCRdb keeps in-frame clones, though not all of them. Counted here are just over 150,000 clones, approximately 81% occurring once; the ten biggest clones make up less than 2.5%. Sequencing used PBMCs. The source of these receptors is a young woman in good health and CMV-seronegative.

The chain employs TRBV30 and TRBJ2-7; 9 nucleotides align to TRBD1. Germline CDR1 is GTSNPN and CDR2 is SVGIG (reference sequence). Trimming at V came to 1 base and at J to 3 bases, leaving 7 bases not matched to a gene. CDR3 length equals 15 residues. The CDR3 DNA follows: TGTGCCTGGAGTGCCCCGGGACAGGGAGACTACGAGCAGTACTTC. Its protein product is CAWSAPGQGDYEQYF. Complete variable domain (other parts from reference TRBV30 and TRBJ2-7): SQTIHQWPATLVQPVGSPLSLECTVEGTSNPNLYWYRQAAGRGLQLLFYSVGIGQISSEVPQNLSASRPQDRQFILSSKKLLLSDSGFYLCAWSAPGQGDYEQYFGPGTRLTVT.

This chain uses TRBV4-1 with TRBJ2-7; 11 nucleotides align to TRBD1. The CDR3 runs 15 residues. Germline V gives CDR1 MGHRA, CDR2 YSYEKL. The J segment lost 3 bases and the V segment lost 1 base, leaving 2 bases of the junction unmatched. The CDR3 DNA follows: TGCGCCAGCAGCCAAGGGGGACAGGGGGGCTACGAGCAGTACTTC. Translating gives CASSQGGQGGYEQYF.

The gene calls are TRBV2 and TRBJ2-3; D gene unclear. V was shortened by 6 bases and J by 4 bases, with 14 bases between the two germline ends. Germline V lookup: CDR1 SNHLY, CDR2 FYNNEI. This CDR3 region has 14 residues. The CDR3, as DNA: TGTGCCAGCAGCCCCCCCACCACATCAGATACGCAGTATTTT. This translates into CASSPPTTSDTQYF.

V gene TRBV7-3 combines with J gene TRBJ2-1; 7 nucleotides align to TRBD2. Per germline, CDR1 SGHTA and CDR2 FQGTGA. J lost 10 bases, V lost 5 bases, and 14 bases had no gene match. The CDR3 is made up of 15 amino acids. The DNA for the CDR3 is TGTGCCAGCAGCCCGAACCCCACGACTAGCCAGGAGCAGTTCTTC. Translation gives CASSPNPTTSQEQFF.

The chain recombines TRBV18 with TRBJ2-2; TRBD1 matches 9 bases. Germline CDR1 reads KGHSH; CDR2 reads LQKENI. The CDR3 is made up of 14 amino acids. The V and J ends lost 2 bases and 7 bases, in that order; junction bases with no gene match: 2. DNA for the CDR3: TGTGCCAGCTCACCAGGGACAGGGATCGGGGAGCTGTTTTTT. The encoded protein is CASSPGTGIGELFF.

The chain carries TRBV10-2 and TRBJ2-6; D is possibly TRBD2 (6 bases). Trimming left V 7 bases short and J 8 bases short, with 15 bases between. Germline V gives CDR1 WSHSY, CDR2 SAAADI. This CDR3 comprises 14 residues. The CDR3 region is CASMGRTRTNVLTF. The CDR3 bases are TGCGCCAGCATGGGGAGGACTCGGACCAACGTCCTGACTTTC.

The chain employs TRBV11-2 and TRBJ2-7; unclear D gene. This CDR3 is built from 11 residues. CDR1 and CDR2 from the germline V gene are SGHAT and FQNNGV. Trimming removed 0 bases from V and 6 bases from J, with 3 bases in between. The CDR3 spells CASSLDREQYF. The CDR3 DNA follows: TGTGCCAGCAGCTTAGATCGCGAGCAGTACTTC.

The rearrangement uses TRBV16 and TRBJ1-2; 9 nucleotides match TRBD1. CDR1 is KGHSY and CDR2 is FQNENV in the germline V gene. The ends lost 5 bases at V and 0 bases at J; junction bases unmatched: 4. The CDR3 length is 15 residues. CDR3 coding DNA: TGTGCCAGCAGCATGGGACAGGGAGCTAACTATGGCTACACCTTC. Residues: CASSMGQGANYGYTF.

This clone was seen just once. V gene TRBV29-1 combines with J gene TRBJ2-7; tentative D call: TRBD1 (6 bases). Per germline, CDR1 SQVTM and CDR2 ANQGSEA. V lost 7 bases to trimming and J lost 0 bases, with 16 bases between them. The CDR3 sequence is 14 residues long. Written as DNA, the CDR3 is TGCAGCGCCCTCACAGGGAAGAGCTCCTACGAGCAGTACTTC. Amino acids: CSALTGKSSYEQYF.

This chain connects TRBV9 to TRBJ1-2; D is possibly TRBD1 (5 bases). This CDR3 has 15 amino acids. From germline, CDR1 is SGDLS and CDR2 YYNGEE. Trimming shortened V by 3 bases and J by 7 bases, and 19 bases separated the two germline ends. This CDR3 is CASSGAGNSDGGYTF. The CDR3 coding sequence is TGTGCCAGCAGCGGCGCAGGGAACTCCGACGGTGGCTACACCTTC.

The rearrangement joins TRBV10-3 to TRBJ1-1, with 7 bases aligning to TRBD1. This CDR3 is 13 amino acids long. The germline CDR1 and CDR2 sequences are ENHRY and SYGVKD. Trimming at V came to 6 bases and at J to 0 bases, leaving 1 base not matched to a gene. CDR3 DNA: TGTGCCATCAGCGGACAGGTGAACACTGAAGCTTTCTTT. It specifies CAISGQVNTEAFF.

The gene calls are TRBV6-1 and TRBJ1-4; 8 nucleotides match TRBD1. CDR3 length: 15 residues. The V and J ends lost 4 bases and 5 bases, in that order; junction bases with no gene match: 6. Germline V gives CDR1 MNHNS, CDR2 SASEGT. CDR3 bases: TGTGCCAGCAGTGGAACAGGGGGACTCAATGAAAAACTGTTTTTT. Its translation: CASSGTGGLNEKLFF.

The chain recombines TRBV7-3 with TRBJ2-3, with a possible D match to TRBD2 (6 bases). The CDR3 contains 15 residues. The V gene's germline CDR1 is SGHTA and CDR2 FQGTGA. V shed 2 bases and J shed 0 bases, with 9 bases lying between them. In nucleotides, the CDR3 is TGTGCCAGCAGCTTAGGGAGGACTAGCACAGATACGCAGTATTTT. This gives the protein CASSLGRTSTDTQYF.

The chain employs TRBV19 and TRBJ2-1; D gene unclear. Trimming pared 6 bases from V and 4 bases from J, leaving 13 bases between. CDR3 length equals 14 residues. Germline-derived CDR1 and CDR2 are LNHDA and SQIVND (reference sequence). The CDR3 reads CASSLLTDYNEQFF. The CDR3 DNA is TGTGCCAGTAGCCTGTTGACTGATTACAATGAGCAGTTCTTC.

The chain carries TRBV28 and TRBJ2-7; the D gene is possibly TRBD1 (5 bases). V was cut by 7 bases and J by 3 bases, with 13 bases left in between. This CDR3 has 13 amino acids. Germline V gene data show CDR1 as MDHEN and CDR2 as SYDVKM. CDR3 nucleotides: TGTGCCAGCACCAGGGTCCCCGGCTACGAGCAGTACTTC. Translating gives CASTRVPGYEQYF.

V is TRBV4-1 and J is TRBJ2-5; TRBD2 matches at 10 bases. V shed 0 bases and J 9 bases; nucleotides not matched to a gene: 10. The CDR3 extends over 16 amino acids. In germline, CDR1 is MGHRA, CDR2 YSYEKL. Written as DNA, the CDR3 is TGCGCCAGCAGCCAAGAAAGGACTAGCGGCCCTTTGCCCCAGTACTTC. Amino acids: CASSQERTSGPLPQYF.

The V and J genes are TRBV4-1 and TRBJ2-7, with TRBD2 matching over 9 bases. Germline CDR1 MGHRA, CDR2 YSYEKL. This CDR3 is built from 13 residues. Unmatched junction bases numbered 4, after V lost 6 bases and J lost 4 bases. The DNA for the CDR3 is TGCGCCAGCAGGGGACTAGCACAGTACGAGCAGTACTTC. Its protein is CASRGLAQYEQYF.

The chain links TRBV21-1 to TRBJ2-3; TRBD2 is the table's D call and was not checked against the DNA. TRBV21-1 is a documented pseudogene. The CDR3 covers 16 residues. The chain's CDR3 is CASSKVGGRPTDTQYF. The CDR3 bases are TGTGCCAGCAGCAAAGTCGGGGGGAGGCCCACAGATACGCAGTATTTT.

The J gene is TRBJ2-6, the V gene TRBV10-3; D remains unclear. Looked up from germline, CDR1 is ENHRY and CDR2 is SYGVKD. Between the trimmed V and J ends, which lost 3 bases and 1 base, there was a span of 10 bases. This CDR3 is 16 amino acids long. The CDR3 here is CAISDLTVSGANVLTF. DNA for the CDR3: TGTGCCATCAGTGACCTAACAGTATCTGGGGCCAACGTCCTGACTTTC.

The chain is built from TRBV29-1 and TRBJ1-2; no definite D call. The ends were cut back, 4 bases at V and 0 bases at J, with 12 bases in the middle. The CDR3 runs to 14 residues. Germline CDR1 is SQVTM and CDR2 is ANQGSEA. CDR3 in amino acids: CSVGRLVANYGYTF. The CDR3 DNA follows: TGCAGCGTTGGCAGGCTCGTGGCTAACTATGGCTACACCTTC.

This clone was detected once. The gene calls are TRBV4-1 and TRBJ2-3; D is possibly TRBD2 (6 bases). Trimming pared 2 bases from V and 3 bases from J, leaving 21 bases between. Germline values: CDR1 MGHRA, CDR2 YSYEKL. CDR3 length: 18 amino acids. The CDR3 is CASSQLLATAGRTDTQYF. The CDR3 nucleotides read TGCGCCAGCAGCCAACTCTTGGCGACAGCGGGTCGGACAGATACGCAGTATTTT.

V usage is TRBV5-4 and J usage is TRBJ2-5; D might be TRBD2 (6 bases). The CDR3 extends over 12 amino acids. The germline V gene encodes CDR1 SGHNT and CDR2 YYREEE (reference sequence). The V and J ends lost 10 bases and 5 bases respectively, with 15 bases between them. The CDR3 coding sequence is TGTGCCTCCACGGGGGACGTGGAGACCCAGTACTTC. As protein: CASTGDVETQYF.

As DNA, the CDR3 is TGCGCCAGCAGCTTGGCGGGGGGCGCTGAAGCTTTCTTT. Residues: CASSLAGGAEAFF. The rearrangement joins TRBV5-1 to TRBJ1-1; D possibly corresponds to TRBD1 (6 bases). Germline CDR1 and CDR2: SGHRS and YFSETQ. Trimming left V 0 bases short and J 6 bases short, with 9 bases between. The CDR3 extends over 13 amino acids.